This entry features one T cell receptor (beta chain) sequence. The antigen is unknown. V dropped 1 base and J dropped 4 bases, with 13 bases sitting between them. The CDR3 is 15 amino acids. Looked up from germline, CDR1 is SGHTA and CDR2 is FQGNSA. This record belongs to a study of blood T cells in healthy people across ages. About the research overall: Using template switching, researchers captured about one barcoded beta molecule for each two T cells.

Study findings and constraints: Diversity of TCR beta per million T cells declined in a roughly linear way with age. Donor CMV infection status was unknown, possibly confounding age-related changes in expanded clonotypes.

With a J-beta primer mix and a sample-barcoded 5' primer, a second PCR ran about 7 to 12 cycles. TCRdb ran MiXCR on the 5' RACE reads and lists one entry per CDR3 protein. The data show over a million distinct CDR3 sequences, with 55% to 75% seen just once and 5.5% to 8% held by the top ten. Each donor's blood draw was around 9.2 milliliters of peripheral blood. This clonotype originated in a man between 18 and 35 years old in good health. The chain carries TRBV7-2 and TRBJ1-2; possibly TRBD1 for D (5 bases). Sequencing was done on a sample of blood. The CDR3 DNA follows: TGTGCCAGCAGCTTAGGGGACGCCCCCTTCTATGGCTACACCTTC. It is translated as CASSLGDAPFYGYTF. The full variable domain, in which reference TRBV7-2 and TRBJ1-2 provide the parts outside the CDR3, is GAGVSQSPSNKVTEKGKDVELRCDPISGHTALYWYRQSLGQGLEFLIYFQGNSAPDKSGLPSDRFSAERTGGSVSTLTIQRTQQEDSAVYLCASSLGDAPFYGYTFGSGTRLTVV.